Presented here are 31 T cell receptor beta chains from one specimen sequenced in a study of T-cell reconstitution after alpha-beta-depleted transplantation in children. A library of TCRbeta sequences, prepared with unique molecular identifiers, was generated. One entry per CDR3 protein, called by TCRdb with MiXCR from the PCR reads. The table lists some 95,000 distinct CDR3 sequences, more than 20% of them singletons. Sequenced material: PBMCs, taken before TCRalphabeta/CD19-depleted stem cell transplant. The receptors stem from a boy aged 2 to 10 with acute lymphoblastic leukemia, due to receive a stem cell transplant.

Only a few counts were recorded for this clonotype. This chain uses TRBV6-1 with TRBJ2-2, with 8 bases aligning to TRBD1. V shed 6 bases, J shed 1 base, and the junction held 10 bases outside the gene matches. Germline lookup yields CDR1 MNHNS and CDR2 SASEGT. The CDR3 covers 17 residues. This chain's CDR3 is CASSETGAAVNTGELFF. The CDR3 bases are TGTGCCAGCAGCGAGACAGGGGCGGCCGTGAACACCGGGGAGCTGTTTTTT.

V is TRBV6-2 or TRBV6-3 and J is TRBJ2-5, with D perhaps matching TRBD2 (5 bases). V lost 4 bases, J lost 7 bases, and 16 bases lay in between. The CDR3 totals 14 residues. Germline lookup yields CDR1 MNHEY and CDR2 SVGEGT. In nucleotides, the CDR3 is TGTGCCAGCAGTTTTCGACTTTCCGAGGGGACCCAGTACTTC. This translates into CASSFRLSEGTQYF.

The rearrangement links TRBV6-1 to TRBJ1-1; D unclear. The CDR3 totals 14 residues. Germline lookup yields CDR1 MNHNS and CDR2 SASEGT. Between the trimmed V and J ends, which lost 1 base and 2 bases, there was a span of 8 bases. The chain's CDR3 is CASSEVGVNTEAFF. The CDR3 DNA reads as TGTGCCAGCAGTGAAGTTGGGGTAAACACTGAAGCTTTCTTT.

This clonotype was detected only a few times. V and J are TRBV5-1 and TRBJ2-7; D unresolved. V was clipped by 1 base and J by 6 bases, with 8 bases between them. CDR1 SGHRS and CDR2 YFSETQ come from the germline V gene. This CDR3 contains 12 residues. The CDR3 here is CASSLSGIEQYF. CDR3 nucleotides: TGCGCCAGCAGCTTGTCTGGGATCGAGCAGTACTTC.

This clonotype was seen ten or more times. The chain joins TRBV29-1 to TRBJ2-1; TRBD2 matches at 12 bases. CDR3 length: 15 residues. V lost 8 bases and J lost 8; bases outside the gene matches: 13. CDR1 is SQVTM, CDR2 ANQGSEA, per germline. CDR3 loop: CSHTSGRPFWDEQFF. CDR3 DNA: TGCAGCCACACTAGCGGGAGGCCCTTCTGGGATGAGCAGTTCTTC.

For this clonotype: This may be a read error, as it is one base from a much larger clone. V usage is TRBV20-1 and J usage is TRBJ2-1; possibly TRBD1 or TRBD2 for D (5 bases each). With 6 bases removed from V and 7 bases from J, the gap between germline ends came to 22 bases. CDR3 length: 15 residues. Germline V gives CDR1 DFQATT, CDR2 SNEGSKA (reference sequence). The CDR3 spells CSAQSSGTGRNEQFF. The CDR3, as DNA: TGCAGTGCCCAATCCTCCGGGACCGGTCGGAATGAGCAGTTCTTC.

The V call is TRBV13, the J call TRBJ2-3; TRBD2 matches at 8 bases. The germline CDR1 and CDR2 sequences are PRHDT and FYEKMQ (reference sequence). Trimming removed 5 bases from V and 0 bases from J; junction bases left unmatched: 4. This CDR3 contains 15 residues. CDR3 nucleotides: TGTGCCAGCAGCACGCGGACTAGCAGCACAGATACGCAGTATTTT. It codes for CASSTRTSSTDTQYF.

The chain has TRBV11-2 and TRBJ2-7; D is unclear. Germline-derived CDR1 and CDR2 are SGHAT and FQNNGV. The length of the CDR3 is 11 residues. Between the trimmed V and J ends, which lost 5 bases and 3 bases, there was a span of 5 bases. The DNA for the CDR3 is TGTGCCAGCAGCCCAAACTACGAGCAGTACTTC. Translated: CASSPNYEQYF.

The sample holds a few counts of this clonotype. V usage is TRBV24-1 and J usage is TRBJ2-2; TRBD2 might be the D (5 bases). V lost 3 bases to trimming and J lost 6 bases, with 10 bases between them. The CDR3 is made up of 14 amino acids. In germline, CDR1 is KGHDR, CDR2 SFDVKD. CDR3 region: CATSDPRGAGELFF. The CDR3 DNA sequence: TGTGCCACCAGTGATCCCCGGGGAGCCGGGGAGCTGTTTTTT.

The chain joins TRBV11-2 to TRBJ2-7; perhaps TRBD1 as D (7 bases). This CDR3 contains 16 residues. Germline V gene data show CDR1 as SGHAT and CDR2 as FQNNGV. V lost 5 bases and J lost 2, with 19 bases in between. CDR3 nucleotide sequence: TGTGCCAGCAGCCCCCGTATCCAGGGGGGAACCTACGAGCAGTACTTC. Translation gives CASSPRIQGGTYEQYF.

This clonotype was seen ten or more times. This sequence joins TRBV5-1 and TRBJ2-6, with D unresolved. The CDR3 has 15 residues. Germline V gives CDR1 SGHRS, CDR2 YFSETQ. V was cut by 4 bases and J by 2 bases, with 10 bases left in between. The CDR3 spells CASSDMSTGANVLTF. CDR3 DNA sequence: TGCGCCAGCAGCGACATGTCTACTGGGGCCAACGTCCTGACTTTC.

This clonotype was observed a few times. The J gene is TRBJ2-7, the V gene TRBV28, with 8 bases fitting TRBD1. This CDR3 is built from 17 residues. CDR1 and CDR2 (germline): MDHEN, SYDVKM. Germline trimming cut 6 bases from V and 3 bases from J; bases unmatched to any gene: 16. The CDR3 protein is CASRRTTEGQVLYEQYF. The DNA of the CDR3 is TGTGCCAGCAGGCGCACCACAGAGGGACAGGTACTCTACGAGCAGTACTTC.

Only a few counts were recorded for this clonotype. The CDR3: CASSGTGTSYGYTF. The CDR3 DNA follows: TGTGCCAGTAGCGGGACCGGGACCTCATATGGCTACACCTTC. The chain couples TRBV19 to TRBJ1-2; maybe TRBD1 (5 bases). Germline CDR1 LNHDA, CDR2 SQIVND (reference sequence). This CDR3 is 14 amino acids long. V gave up 6 bases and J gave up 5 bases, with 16 bases separating them.

The gene calls are TRBV3-1 and TRBJ2-1; D perhaps matches TRBD2 (5 bases). CDR3 size: 15 residues. V gave up 0 bases and J gave up 6 bases, with 12 bases separating them. Germline-derived CDR1 and CDR2 are LGHDT and YNNKEL (reference sequence). The DNA for the CDR3 is TGTGCCAGCAGCCAAGACGGAGGTTGGAGCAATGAGCAGTTCTTC. Translating it yields CASSQDGGWSNEQFF.

The J gene is TRBJ2-5, the V gene TRBV20-1; 8 bases are a match to TRBD2. Trimming at V came to 3 bases and at J to 5 bases, leaving 14 bases not matched to a gene. This CDR3 has 16 residues. Per germline, CDR1 DFQATT and CDR2 SNEGSKA (reference sequence). The CDR3 DNA follows: TGCAGTGCTAGCACTAGCGGAGGCCTCTGGGAGGAGACCCAGTACTTC. It translates to CSASTSGGLWEETQYF.

This clonotype was detected a few times. The V gene is TRBV9, the J gene TRBJ2-3, with D hard to call. Germline-derived CDR1 and CDR2 are SGDLS and YYNGEE. Deletions cut 2 bases from V and 1 base from J, with 11 bases between. The CDR3 extends over 15 amino acids. The CDR3 here is CASSVSPAGTDTQYF. The CDR3 region has the DNA TGTGCCAGCAGCGTGTCGCCAGCCGGCACAGATACGCAGTATTTT.

This clonotype has only a few counts. The rearrangement links TRBV27 to TRBJ2-7; weak D call: TRBD2 (5 bases). The length of the CDR3 is 13 residues. Germline V gene lookup returns CDR1 MNHEY and CDR2 SMNVEV (reference sequence). Trimming removed 10 bases at V and 3 bases at J, with 16 bases between. CDR3: CATGISPIYEQYF. The CDR3 nucleotides are TGTGCCACCGGGATATCCCCCATCTACGAGCAGTACTTC.

The chain recombines TRBV7-9 with TRBJ2-1; 8 bases are a match to TRBD2. Germline CDR1 reads SEHNR; CDR2 reads FQNEAQ (reference sequence). This CDR3 is built from 16 residues. Trimming cost V 5 bases and J 4 bases; bases outside gene matches: 10. The CDR3 sequence is CASSVTSGGEYNEQFF. The DNA for the CDR3 is TGTGCCAGCAGCGTTACTAGCGGAGGGGAGTACAATGAGCAGTTCTTC.

This clonotype was seen a handful of times. V is TRBV9 and J is TRBJ1-1, with TRBD1 identical over 7 bases. The length of the CDR3 is 16 residues. V dropped 1 base and J dropped 1; count of bases not matched to a gene: 7. Per germline, CDR1 SGDLS and CDR2 YYNGEE. The CDR3 spells CASSVQGTAGNTEAFF. The CDR3, as DNA: TGTGCCAGCAGCGTACAAGGGACAGCCGGGAACACTGAAGCTTTCTTT.

The genes are TRBV30 and TRBJ2-1; D remains ambiguous. Germline CDR1 reads GTSNPN; CDR2 reads SVGIG (reference sequence). V lost 1 base to trimming and J lost 0 bases, with 10 bases between them. CDR3 length: 15 residues. The CDR3 loop is CAWSADWGSYNEQFF. CDR3 bases: TGTGCCTGGAGTGCCGACTGGGGCTCCTACAATGAGCAGTTCTTC.

For this clonotype: Sequence at one end of the junction differs from germline and may be a read error. The chain carries TRBV7-8 and TRBJ2-3; weak D call: TRBD2 (6 bases). The germline V gene encodes CDR1 SGHVS and CDR2 FQNEAQ. This CDR3 has 14 amino acids. The CDR3 DNA is TGTGACAGCAGCTTATCCCCGGCGGGGGATACGCAGTATTTT. Translating it yields CDSSLSPAGDTQYF.

The chain is built from TRBV4-3 and TRBJ2-7; 8 bases are a match to TRBD1. V lost 3 bases to trimming and J lost 3 bases; unmatched junction nucleotides: 7. CDR3 length equals 15 residues. From germline, CDR1 is LGHNA and CDR2 YSLEER. CDR3 nucleotides: TGCGCCAGCAGCCACGGCACAGGGGGTGTCTACGAGCAGTACTTC. This sequence encodes CASSHGTGGVYEQYF.

This chain links TRBV7-2 with TRBJ2-4; 7 bases are shared with TRBD2. Trimming at V came to 0 bases and at J to 1 base, leaving 9 bases not matched to a gene. Germline V gene data show CDR1 as SGHTA and CDR2 as FQGNSA. The CDR3 is 18 residues long. CDR3 DNA sequence: TGTGCCAGCAGCTTAGCTCCGAGCGGGGCATCGGCCAAAAACATTCAGTACTTC. Its protein is CASSLAPSGASAKNIQYF.

This clonotype has a handful of counts. The rearrangement joins TRBV12-3 or TRBV12-4 to TRBJ1-5; no firm D call. V lost 7 bases and J 2 bases, leaving 6 bases between the germline ends. This CDR3 is built from 12 residues. In DNA, the CDR3 is TGTGCCAGCACCCTGGGCAATCAGCCCCAGCATTTT. Protein product: CASTLGNQPQHF.

This chain links TRBV5-1 with TRBJ2-2, with 7 bases matching TRBD2. The germline V gene encodes CDR1 SGHRS and CDR2 YFSETQ. V lost 1 base, J lost 3 bases, and 12 bases stayed unmatched. The CDR3 covers 18 residues. The CDR3 DNA sequence: TGCGCCAGCAGCTTGAGGAGGCTAGCGGAAACCTACACCGGGGAGCTGTTTTTT. Translation gives CASSLRRLAETYTGELFF.

This clonotype was seen a few times. J is TRBJ1-2 and V is TRBV20-1, with a possible D match to TRBD1 (5 bases). The CDR3 is made up of 14 amino acids. CDR1 is DFQATT, CDR2 SNEGSKA, per germline (reference sequence). Trimming shortened V by 3 bases and J by 8 bases, and 19 bases separated the two germline ends. The CDR3 sequence is CSASARGAVEGYTF. The DNA of the CDR3 is TGCAGTGCTAGCGCACGGGGCGCGGTGGAAGGCTACACCTTC.

The chain is built from TRBV7-7 and TRBJ2-3, with a tentative D call TRBD2 (6 bases). Trimming took off 3 bases at V and 0 bases at J, with 19 bases between the two ends. CDR1 and CDR2 from the germline V gene are SSHAT and FNYEAQ (reference sequence). This CDR3 spans 18 amino acids. CDR3 protein: CASSLRAEGLTSTDTQYF. CDR3 in DNA: TGTGCCAGCAGCTTGAGGGCGGAGGGGCTTACTAGCACAGATACGCAGTATTTT. Using reference TRBV7-7 and TRBJ2-3 for the parts outside the CDR3, the full variable domain is GAGVSQSPRYKVTKRGQDVTLRCDPISSHATLYWYQQALGQGPEFLTYFNYEAQPDKSGLPSDRFSAERPEGSISTLTIQRTEQRDSAMYRCASSLRAEGLTSTDTQYFGPGTRLTVL.

This clonotype was found many times. The CDR3 reads CASSPSRQASNEQFF. DNA for the CDR3: TGTGCCAGCAGCCCGTCCCGACAGGCCAGCAATGAGCAGTTCTTC. This sequence joins TRBV14 and TRBJ2-1; TRBD1 is a possible D gene (6 bases). The CDR3 spans 15 residues. Deletions cut 4 bases from V and 6 bases from J, with 16 bases between. The germline gives CDR1 SGHDN, CDR2 FVKESK.

This clonotype has a handful of counts. This chain uses TRBV5-1 with TRBJ2-6; D might be TRBD1 (7 bases). Per germline, CDR1 SGHRS and CDR2 YFSETQ. V lost 4 bases and J 1 base, leaving 18 bases between the germline ends. CDR3 length: 18 residues. The CDR3 loop is CASSVGGQDYSGANVLTF. The CDR3 bases are TGCGCCAGCAGCGTAGGAGGACAGGACTATTCTGGGGCCAACGTCCTGACTTTC. Looking up the rest from reference TRBV5-1 and TRBJ2-6 gives the full variable domain: KAGVTQTPRYLIKTRGQQVTLSCSPISGHRSVSWYQQTPGQGLQFLFEYFSETQRNKGNFPGRFSGRQFSNSRSEMNVSTLELGDSALYLCASSVGGQDYSGANVLTFGAGSRLTVL.

V gene TRBV12-3 or TRBV12-4 combines with J gene TRBJ2-1; 13 bases fit TRBD2. Trimming removed 5 bases from V and 3 bases from J; junction bases left unmatched: 4. This CDR3 is built from 16 residues. As DNA, the CDR3 is TGTGCCAGCAGTGCGCGGACTAGCGGGAGCTACAATGAGCAGTTCTTC. Translation gives CASSARTSGSYNEQFF.

The V call is TRBV6-1, the J call TRBJ2-5; TRBD1 matches at 7 bases. V was clipped by 5 bases and J by 5 bases; unmatched bases: 8. The CDR3 length is 14 residues. Germline V gene lookup returns CDR1 MNHNS and CDR2 SASEGT. CDR3 bases: TGTGCCAGCAGTATCGGGACAGAACGGGAGACCCAGTACTTC. Amino acids: CASSIGTERETQYF.